This T cell receptor beta chain was observed in a study of T cell responses to AZD1222 COVID-19 vaccine. This CDR3 has 19 residues. V lost 0 bases, J lost 0 bases, and 20 bases lay in between. Germline CDR1 is MGHRA and CDR2 is YSYEKL. Points from the study as a whole: Unmutated variant regions are reportedly targeted by nearly half of spike-specific TCRs.

Produced via immunoSEQ multiplex PCR; TCRdb's table is partial and in-frame only. The sample has around 100,000 clones; about 91% are singletons. Details on this clone: Antigen: not known.

The receptor was derived from an adult in good health. The starting material was peripheral blood, obtained on day 0 of AZD1222 vaccination. The chain joins TRBV4-1 to TRBJ1-1; D remains unclear. This CDR3 is CASSQDLGWEEIMNTEAFF. As DNA, the CDR3 is TGCGCCAGCAGCCAAGATTTAGGATGGGAGGAGATTATGAACACTGAAGCTTTCTTT.